One and the same sample provided the 2 T cell receptor beta chains below, sequenced in a study of graft-versus-host responses after intestinal transplantation. The repertoire was sequenced with immunoSEQ multiplex PCR; TCRdb's copy has only in-frame clones and lacks some. The data contain fewer than 15,000 clones, roughly two thirds of them singletons. Lymphocytes from graft epithelium and lamina propria were isolated. This specimen was ileum tissue, taken 650 to 700 days after intestinal transplantation. These receptors all come from a human patient who received an intestinal transplant, so some T cells may come from the graft donor.

The rearrangement links TRBV5-1 to TRBJ2-3, with 12 bases aligning to TRBD2. The germline V gene has CDR1 SGHRS and CDR2 YFSETQ. The CDR3 sequence is 16 residues long. V shed 3 bases, J shed 6 bases, and the junction held 8 bases outside the gene matches. The CDR3 bases are TGCGCCAGCAGCTCTGACATGACTAGCGGGGGTGATACGCAGTATTTT. Its protein product is CASSSDMTSGGDTQYF.

V usage is TRBV7-2 and J usage is TRBJ2-7; no clear D. The germline gives CDR1 SGHTA, CDR2 FQGNSA. The CDR3 has 14 amino acids. Trimming shortened V by 0 bases and J by 2 bases, and 8 bases separated the two germline ends. The CDR3 region has the DNA TGTGCCAGCAGCTTAGCGGCGGTCACCTACGAGCAGTACTTC. Protein product: CASSLAAVTYEQYF.